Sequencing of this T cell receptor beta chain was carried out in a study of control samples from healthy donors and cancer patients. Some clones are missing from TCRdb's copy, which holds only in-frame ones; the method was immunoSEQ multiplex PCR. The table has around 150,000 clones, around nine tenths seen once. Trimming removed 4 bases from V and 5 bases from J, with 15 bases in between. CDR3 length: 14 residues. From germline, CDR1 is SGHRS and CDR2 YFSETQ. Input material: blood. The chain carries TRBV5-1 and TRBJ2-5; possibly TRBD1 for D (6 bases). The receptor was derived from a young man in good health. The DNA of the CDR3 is TGCGCCAGCAGCCGTAGAGGGGGTCGGGAGACCCAGTACTTC. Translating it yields CASSRRGGRETQYF.